This T cell receptor (beta chain) appears in the sequencing data of a study of T cells in Graves' hyperthyroidism and ophthalmopathy. RNA transcripts gave rise to amplified TCR beta CDR3 regions. Researchers ran a first-round RT-PCR on the TCR CDR3 using the HTBI primer set. TCRdb analysed the multiplex PCR reads with MiXCR anew, one entry per CDR3 protein. The sample has roughly 740,000 distinct CDR3 sequences; over 15% are singletons. The CDR3 contains 14 residues. Germline lookup yields CDR1 KGHSH and CDR2 LQKENI. V was trimmed by 3 bases and J by 6 bases, leaving 15 bases between them. A single count supports this clonotype.

This TCR was recovered from a man aged 18 to 30 with Graves' hyperthyroidism. V and J are TRBV18 and TRBJ2-7; D is possibly TRBD2 (5 bases). The specimen was blood. This CDR3 is CASSPSAGTPEQYF. CDR3 DNA sequence: TGTGCCAGCTCACCCTCCGCGGGTACGCCCGAGCAGTACTTC.